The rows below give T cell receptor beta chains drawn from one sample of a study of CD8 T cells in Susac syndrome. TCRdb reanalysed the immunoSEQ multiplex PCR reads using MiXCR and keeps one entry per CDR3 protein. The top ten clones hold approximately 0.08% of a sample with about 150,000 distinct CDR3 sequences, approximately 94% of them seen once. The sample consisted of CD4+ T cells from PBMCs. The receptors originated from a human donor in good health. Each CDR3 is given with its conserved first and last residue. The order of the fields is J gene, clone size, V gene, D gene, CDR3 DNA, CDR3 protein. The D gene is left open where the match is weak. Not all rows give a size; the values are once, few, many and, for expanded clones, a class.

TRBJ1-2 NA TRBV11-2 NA TGTGCCAGCAGCTTAGCAGGCTCTAACTATGGCTACACCTTC CASSLAGSNYGYTF
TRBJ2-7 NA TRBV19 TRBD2 TGTGCCAGTAAAGTAGCGGGAGGCGGATACGAGCAGTACTTC CASKVAGGGYEQYF
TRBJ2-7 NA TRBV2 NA TGTGCCAGCAGCAGGACAGTCTTCTACGAGCAGTACTTC CASSRTVFYEQYF
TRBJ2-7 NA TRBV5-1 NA TGCGCCAGCAGCTTGAGTCAGGGGAACTACGAGCAGTACTTC CASSLSQGNYEQYF
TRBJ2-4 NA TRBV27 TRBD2 TGTGCCAGCAGTCCTCTCGGGACTAGCGGGAGGTACTTC CASSPLGTSGRYF
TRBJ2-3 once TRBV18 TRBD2 TGTGCCAGCTCACCATTGGCCAAGGGACTAGCGGGAGCTGGGACAGATACGCAGTATTTT CASSPLAKGLAGAGTDTQYF
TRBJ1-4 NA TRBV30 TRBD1 TGTGCCTGGAGTGTACGCAGGGGGGAAAAACTGTTTTTT CAWSVRRGEKLFF
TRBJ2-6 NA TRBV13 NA TGTGCCAGCAGCCGCGGACAGCCCAGCTCTGGGGCCAACGTCCTGACTTTC CASSRGQPSSGANVLTF
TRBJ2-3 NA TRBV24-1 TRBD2 TGTGCCACCAGTGATTCCCCGGTGGCGGGAGGGACCACAGATACGCAGTATTTT CATSDSPVAGGTTDTQYF
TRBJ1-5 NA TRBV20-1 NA TGCAGTGCTAGTCTACAGCGGACTTATAGCAATCAGCCCCAGCATTTT CSASLQRTYSNQPQHF
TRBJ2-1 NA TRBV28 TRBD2 TGTGCCAGCAGTCCAGGGACTAGCGGGAGTGGAACCTACAATGAGCAGTTCTTC CASSPGTSGSGTYNEQFF
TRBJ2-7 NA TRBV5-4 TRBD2 TGTGCCAGCAGCAGGGCTAGCGGGGCAAGCTCCTACGAGCAGTACTTC CASSRASGASSYEQYF
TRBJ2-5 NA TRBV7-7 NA TGTGCTAGCAGCTTATCTAACGGAGTCCACCAAGAGACCCAGTACTTC CASSLSNGVHQETQYF
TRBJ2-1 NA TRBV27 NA TGTGCCAGCAGTTTTCGACAGAGTTACAATGAGCAGTTCTTC CASSFRQSYNEQFF
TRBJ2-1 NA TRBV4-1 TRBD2 TGCGCCAGCAGCCAAGTGGTTGCGGGAGTGGTAAAAGGCTACAATGAGCAGTTCTTC CASSQVVAGVVKGYNEQFF
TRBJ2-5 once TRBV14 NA TGTGCCAGCAGCCTACTTCCGGAGACCCAGTACTTC CASSLLPETQYF
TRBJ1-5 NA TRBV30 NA TGTGCCTGGAACAGGGAGTGGGCTCAGCCCCAGCATTTT CAWNREWAQPQHF
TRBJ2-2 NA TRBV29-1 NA TGCAGCGCACGACCGGGCGCCGGGGAGCTGTTTTTT CSARPGAGELFF
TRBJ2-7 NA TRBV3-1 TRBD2 TGTGCCAGCAGCCAAGTGGGACTAGCCAACGAGCAGTACTTC CASSQVGLANEQYF
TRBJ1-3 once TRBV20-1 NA TGCAGTGCTGAACAGGGCCCTGGAAACACCATATATTTT CSAEQGPGNTIYF
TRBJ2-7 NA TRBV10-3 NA TGTGCCATCAGTACCGGGACCAGATTGTACGAGCAGTACTTC CAISTGTRLYEQYF
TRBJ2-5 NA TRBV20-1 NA TGCAGTGCTCCCGACAGCCAAGAGACCCAGTACTTC CSAPDSQETQYF
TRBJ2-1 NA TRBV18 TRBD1 TGTGCCAGCTCACTGCCGGGACAGGGGGCCTACAATGAGCAGTTCTTC CASSLPGQGAYNEQFF
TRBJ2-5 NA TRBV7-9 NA TGTGCCAGCAGCCTCTACCGGGGCAAAGAGACCCAGTACTTC CASSLYRGKETQYF
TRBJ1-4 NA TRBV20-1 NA TGCAGTGCTAGAGATGGGGGTGAAAAACTGTTTTTT CSARDGGEKLFF
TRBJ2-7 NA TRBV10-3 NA TGTGCCATCAGTGAGCCCACCGCCCTCTTCTTCGGGCAGTACTTC CAISEPTALFFGQYF
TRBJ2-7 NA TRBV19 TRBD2 TGTGCCAGTAGTGGGCGACTAGCGGGGGCGACCTACGAGCAGTACTTC CASSGRLAGATYEQYF
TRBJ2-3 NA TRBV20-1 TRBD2 TGCAGTGCTAGCGGGAGGGCCAGGGATACGCAGTATTTT CSASGRARDTQYF
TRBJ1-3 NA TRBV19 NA TGTGCCAGTAGTATTTGGGGGAGTGGAAACACCATATATTTT CASSIWGSGNTIYF
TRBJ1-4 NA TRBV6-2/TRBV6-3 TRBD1 TGTGCCAGCAGCGGCTTAGTCGGTGGGACAGGGCGAGAAAAACTGTTTTTT CASSGLVGGTGREKLFF
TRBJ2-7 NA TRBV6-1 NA TGTGCCAGCAGGCTCGGACGGAACGAGCAGTACTTC CASRLGRNEQYF
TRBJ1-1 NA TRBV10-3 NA TGTGCCATCAGTGAGTCGTTGGTGTCAGCTTTCTTT CAISESLVSAFF
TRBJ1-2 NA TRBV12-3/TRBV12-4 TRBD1 TGTGCCAGCAGTCTCACGGACAGGGGGCTTTCGGAAGGCTACACCTTC CASSLTDRGLSEGYTF
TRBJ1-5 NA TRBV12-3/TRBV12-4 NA TGTGCCAGCAGCCCCACAGGGAAGGGCAATCAGCCCCAGCATTTT CASSPTGKGNQPQHF
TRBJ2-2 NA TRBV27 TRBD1 TGTGCCAGCAGATACAGGGGGTTATGGACCGGGGAGCTGTTTTTT CASRYRGLWTGELFF
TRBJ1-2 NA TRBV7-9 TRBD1 TGTGCCAGCAGCTCGGGACAGTTTAACTATGGCTACACCTTC CASSSGQFNYGYTF
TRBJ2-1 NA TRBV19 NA TGTGCCAGTAGTGGCCATGAGCAGTTCTTC CASSGHEQFF
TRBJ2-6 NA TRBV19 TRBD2 TGTGCCAGTAGTGAGGGACTAGCAAACGCCGGGGCCAACGTCCTGACTTTC CASSEGLANAGANVLTF
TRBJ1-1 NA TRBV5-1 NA TGCGCCAGCAGCCTGGCTAAGGGGTTGAACACTGAAGCTTTCTTT CASSLAKGLNTEAFF
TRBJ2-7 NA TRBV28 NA TGTGCCAGCAGTCCGACAGGCTACTCCTACGAGCAGTACTTC CASSPTGYSYEQYF
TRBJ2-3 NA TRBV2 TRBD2 TGTGCCAGCAGGAGGACTAGCGGGAGGATGGATACGCAGTATTTT CASRRTSGRMDTQYF
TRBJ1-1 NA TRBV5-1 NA TGCGCCAGCAGCTTGACAGGTCCCGCTGAAGCTTTCTTT CASSLTGPAEAFF
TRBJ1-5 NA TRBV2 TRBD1 TGTGCCAGCAGTGGGGACAGGGCCGGAGGGAATCAGCCCCAGCATTTT CASSGDRAGGNQPQHF
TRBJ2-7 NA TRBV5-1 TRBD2 TGCGCCAGCAGCTTGGACTTGCCGGGGACTAGCGGGAGGGCGCCCTACGAGCAGTACTTC CASSLDLPGTSGRAPYEQYF
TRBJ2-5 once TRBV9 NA TGTGCCAGCAGCGTAGTGGGGGCAGGGGAGACCCAGTACTTC CASSVVGAGETQYF
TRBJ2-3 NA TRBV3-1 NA TGTGCCAGCAGCCATCGAGGGACCCACGATACGCAGTATTTT CASSHRGTHDTQYF
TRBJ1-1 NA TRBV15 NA TGTGCCACCAGCAGAGATCCCGGGGGTTGGCGTGAAGCTTTCTTT CATSRDPGGWREAFF
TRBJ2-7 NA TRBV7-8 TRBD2 TGTGCCAGCAGCTTAGCCTTTGGCGGGAGTTGGTTATACGAGCAGTACTTC CASSLAFGGSWLYEQYF
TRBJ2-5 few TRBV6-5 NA TGTGCCAGCAGTTCCCTCGGGGAGACCCAGTACTTC CASSSLGETQYF
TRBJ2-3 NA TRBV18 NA TGTGCCAGCTCACCGGTTGGCCCTGGGACGGCAGATACGCAGTATTTT CASSPVGPGTADTQYF
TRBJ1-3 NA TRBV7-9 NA TGTGCCAGCAGCTCACCCTCCGAGGAGGCTGAAGGAAACACCATATATTTT CASSSPSEEAEGNTIYF
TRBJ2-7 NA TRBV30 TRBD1 TGTGCCTGGACCGGGACAGGGCGCTTTCTCCACGAGCAGTACTTC CAWTGTGRFLHEQYF